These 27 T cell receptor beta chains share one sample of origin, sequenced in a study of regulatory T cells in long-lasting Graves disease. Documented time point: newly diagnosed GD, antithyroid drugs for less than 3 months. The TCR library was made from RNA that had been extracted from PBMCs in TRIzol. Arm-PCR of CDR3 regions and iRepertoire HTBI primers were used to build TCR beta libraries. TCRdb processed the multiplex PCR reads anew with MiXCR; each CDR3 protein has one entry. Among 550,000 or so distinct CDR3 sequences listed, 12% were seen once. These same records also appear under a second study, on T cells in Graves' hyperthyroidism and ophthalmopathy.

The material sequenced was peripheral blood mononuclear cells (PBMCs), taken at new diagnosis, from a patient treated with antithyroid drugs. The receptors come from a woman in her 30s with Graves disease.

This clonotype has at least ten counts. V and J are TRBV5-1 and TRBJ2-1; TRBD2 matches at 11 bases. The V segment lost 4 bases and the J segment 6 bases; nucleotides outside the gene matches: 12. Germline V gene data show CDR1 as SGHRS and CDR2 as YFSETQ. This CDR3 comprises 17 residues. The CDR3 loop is CASSGSGLAGNFNEQFF. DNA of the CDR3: TGCGCCAGCAGCGGGAGCGGACTAGCGGGCAACTTCAATGAGCAGTTCTTC.

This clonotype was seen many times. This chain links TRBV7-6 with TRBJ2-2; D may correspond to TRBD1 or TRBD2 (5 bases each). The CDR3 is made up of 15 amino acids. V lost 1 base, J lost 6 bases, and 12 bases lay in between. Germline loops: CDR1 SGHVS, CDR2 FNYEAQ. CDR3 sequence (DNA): TGTGCCAGCAGCTTAGACGCGGTGGGGGCCGGGGAGCTGTTTTTT. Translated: CASSLDAVGAGELFF.

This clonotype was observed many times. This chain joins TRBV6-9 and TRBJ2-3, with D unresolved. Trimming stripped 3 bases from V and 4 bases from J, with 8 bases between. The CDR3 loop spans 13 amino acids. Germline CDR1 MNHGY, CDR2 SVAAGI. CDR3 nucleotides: TGTGCCAGCAGTTACAAACACTCAGATACGCAGTATTTT. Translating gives CASSYKHSDTQYF.

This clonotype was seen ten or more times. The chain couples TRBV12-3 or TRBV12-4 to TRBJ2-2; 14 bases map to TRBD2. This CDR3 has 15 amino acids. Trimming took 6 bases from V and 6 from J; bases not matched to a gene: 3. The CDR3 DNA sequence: TGTGCCAGCAGGGGACTAGCGGGAGTCCCCGGGGAGCTGTTTTTT. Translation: CASRGLAGVPGELFF.

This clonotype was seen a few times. In nucleotides, the CDR3 is TGTGCCAGTGCTCGGGAAGCGGGAGGGGCAGATACGCAGTATTTT. Amino acid sequence: CASAREAGGADTQYF. The chain joins TRBV2 to TRBJ2-3, with TRBD2 matching 10 bases. Trimming at V came to 9 bases and at J to 4 bases, leaving 10 bases not matched to a gene. The CDR3 consists of 15 residues. Germline assignment: CDR1 SNHLY and CDR2 FYNNEI.

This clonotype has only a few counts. The DNA for the CDR3 is TGTGCCAGCAGCTCGACAGCCCAGACAAATCAGCCCCAGCATTTT. Translation gives CASSSTAQTNQPQHF. The chain uses TRBV7-2 and TRBJ1-5, with D perhaps TRBD1 (5 bases). Trimming stripped 4 bases from V and 4 bases from J, with 14 bases between. Germline V gene sequence: CDR1 SGHTA, CDR2 FQGNSA. The CDR3 is made up of 15 amino acids. The variable domain in full, completed from reference TRBV7-2 and TRBJ1-5, reads GAGVSQSPSNKVTEKGKDVELRCDPISGHTALYWYRQSLGQGLEFLIYFQGNSAPDKSGLPSDRFSAERTGGSVSTLTIQRTQQEDSAVYLCASSSTAQTNQPQHFGDGTRLSIL.

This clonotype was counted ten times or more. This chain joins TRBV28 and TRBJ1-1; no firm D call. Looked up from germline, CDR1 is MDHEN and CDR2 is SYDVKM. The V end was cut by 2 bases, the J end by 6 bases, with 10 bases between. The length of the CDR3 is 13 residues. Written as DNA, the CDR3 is TGTGCCAGCAGTTTACTCGGGTTTTCTGAAGCTTTCTTT. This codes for CASSLLGFSEAFF. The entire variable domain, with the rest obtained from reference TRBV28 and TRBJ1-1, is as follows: DVKVTQSSRYLVKRTGEKVFLECVQDMDHENMFWYRQDPGLGLRLIYFSYDVKMKEKGDIPEGYSVSREKKERFSLILESASTNQTSMYLCASSLLGFSEAFFGQGTRLTVV.

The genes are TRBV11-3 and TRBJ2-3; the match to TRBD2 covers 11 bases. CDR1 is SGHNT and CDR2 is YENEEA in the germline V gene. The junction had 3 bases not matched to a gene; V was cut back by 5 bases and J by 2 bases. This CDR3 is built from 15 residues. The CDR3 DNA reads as TGTGCCAGCAGCAGACTAGCGGGATTCACAGATACGCAGTATTTT. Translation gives CASSRLAGFTDTQYF. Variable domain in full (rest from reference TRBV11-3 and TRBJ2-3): EAGVVQSPRYKIIEKKQPVAFWCNPISGHNTLYWYLQNLGQGPELLIRYENEEAVDDSQLPKDRFSAERLKGVDSTLKIQPAELGDSAVYLCASSRLAGFTDTQYFGPGTRLTVL.

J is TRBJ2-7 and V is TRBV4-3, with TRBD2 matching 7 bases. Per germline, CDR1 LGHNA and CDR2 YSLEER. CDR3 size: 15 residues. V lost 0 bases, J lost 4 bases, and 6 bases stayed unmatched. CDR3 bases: TGCGCCAGCAGCCAAGATCGCGGGAGCGGATACGAGCAGTACTTC. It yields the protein CASSQDRGSGYEQYF.

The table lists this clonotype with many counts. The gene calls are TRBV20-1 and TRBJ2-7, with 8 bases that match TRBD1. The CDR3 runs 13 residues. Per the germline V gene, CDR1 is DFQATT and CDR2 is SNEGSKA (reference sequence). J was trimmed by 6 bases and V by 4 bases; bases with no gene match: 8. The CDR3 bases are TGCAGTGCTACCTACCAGGGGGCGGGCGAGCAGTACTTC. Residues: CSATYQGAGEQYF.

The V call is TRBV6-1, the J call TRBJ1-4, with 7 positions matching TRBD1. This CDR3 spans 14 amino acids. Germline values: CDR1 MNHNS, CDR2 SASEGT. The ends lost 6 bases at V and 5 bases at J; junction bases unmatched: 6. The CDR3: CASRETGRNEKLFF. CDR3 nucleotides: TGTGCCAGCAGGGAGACAGGGAGGAATGAAAAACTGTTTTTT.

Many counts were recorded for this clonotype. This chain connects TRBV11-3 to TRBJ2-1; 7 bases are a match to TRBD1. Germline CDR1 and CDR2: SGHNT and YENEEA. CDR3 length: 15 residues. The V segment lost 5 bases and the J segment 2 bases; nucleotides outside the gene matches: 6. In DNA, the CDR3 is TGTGCCAGCAGCCCAGGGACAGTAACCTACAATGAGCAGTTCTTC. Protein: CASSPGTVTYNEQFF. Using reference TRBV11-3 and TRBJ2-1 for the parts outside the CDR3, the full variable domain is EAGVVQSPRYKIIEKKQPVAFWCNPISGHNTLYWYLQNLGQGPELLIRYENEEAVDDSQLPKDRFSAERLKGVDSTLKIQPAELGDSAVYLCASSPGTVTYNEQFFGPGTRLTVL.

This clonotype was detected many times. CDR3 DNA: TGTGCCAGCAGCTTCACAGGGTCCTACGAGCAGTACTTC. Amino acid sequence: CASSFTGSYEQYF. The chain links TRBV11-3 to TRBJ2-7; D perhaps matches TRBD1 (6 bases). This CDR3 has 13 residues. V was cut by 3 bases and J by 1 base, with 7 bases left in between. Germline V CDR1 and CDR2: SGHNT, YENEEA.

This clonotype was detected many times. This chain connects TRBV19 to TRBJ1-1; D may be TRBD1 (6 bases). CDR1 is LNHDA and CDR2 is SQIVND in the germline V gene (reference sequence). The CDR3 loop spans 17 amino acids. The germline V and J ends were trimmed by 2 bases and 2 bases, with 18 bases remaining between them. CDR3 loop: CASSIRARGYRNTEAFF. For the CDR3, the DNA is TGTGCCAGTAGTATAAGGGCCAGGGGATACAGAAACACTGAAGCTTTCTTT.

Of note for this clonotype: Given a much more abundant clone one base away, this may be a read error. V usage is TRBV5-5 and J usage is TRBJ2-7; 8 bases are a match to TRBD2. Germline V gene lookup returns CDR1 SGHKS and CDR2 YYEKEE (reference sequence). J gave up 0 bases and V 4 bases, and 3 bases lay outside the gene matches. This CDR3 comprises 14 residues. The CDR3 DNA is TGTGCCAGCAGCCCCGGGGGGGCCTCCTACGAGCAGTACTTC. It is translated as CASSPGGASYEQYF.

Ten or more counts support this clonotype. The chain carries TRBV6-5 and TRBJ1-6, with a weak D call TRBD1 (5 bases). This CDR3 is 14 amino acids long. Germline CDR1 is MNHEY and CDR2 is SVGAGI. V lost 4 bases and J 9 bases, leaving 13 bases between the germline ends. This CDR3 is CASSSEVGVSPLHF. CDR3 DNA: TGTGCCAGCAGTTCCGAAGTAGGGGTTTCACCCCTCCACTTT.

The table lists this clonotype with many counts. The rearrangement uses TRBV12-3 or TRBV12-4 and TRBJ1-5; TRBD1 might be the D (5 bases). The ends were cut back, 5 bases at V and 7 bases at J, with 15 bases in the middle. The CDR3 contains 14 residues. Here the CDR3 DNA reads TGTGCCAGCAGTCTATGGGGGGGAGAGCAGCCCCAGCATTTT. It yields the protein CASSLWGGEQPQHF.

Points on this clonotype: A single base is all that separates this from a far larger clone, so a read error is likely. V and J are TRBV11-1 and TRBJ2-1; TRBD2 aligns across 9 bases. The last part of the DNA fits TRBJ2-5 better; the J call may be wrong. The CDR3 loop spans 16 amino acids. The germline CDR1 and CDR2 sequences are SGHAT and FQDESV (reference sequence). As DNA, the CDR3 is TGTGCCAGCAGCTTTGGAGGGCTAGCGGGACAAGAGACCCAGTACTTC. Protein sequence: CASSFGGLAGQETQYF.

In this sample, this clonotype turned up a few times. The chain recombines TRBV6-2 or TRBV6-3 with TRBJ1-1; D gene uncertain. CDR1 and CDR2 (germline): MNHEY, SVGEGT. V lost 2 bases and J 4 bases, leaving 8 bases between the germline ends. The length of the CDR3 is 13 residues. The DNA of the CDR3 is TGTGCCAGCAGTTACCAAACCCTCACTGAAGCTTTCTTT. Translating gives CASSYQTLTEAFF.

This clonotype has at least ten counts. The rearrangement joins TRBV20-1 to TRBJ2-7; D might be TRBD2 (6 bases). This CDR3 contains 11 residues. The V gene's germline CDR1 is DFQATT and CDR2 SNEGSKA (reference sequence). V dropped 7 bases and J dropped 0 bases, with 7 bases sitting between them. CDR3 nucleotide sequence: TGCAGTGGCGGGACCTCCTACGAGCAGTACTTC. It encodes CSGGTSYEQYF.

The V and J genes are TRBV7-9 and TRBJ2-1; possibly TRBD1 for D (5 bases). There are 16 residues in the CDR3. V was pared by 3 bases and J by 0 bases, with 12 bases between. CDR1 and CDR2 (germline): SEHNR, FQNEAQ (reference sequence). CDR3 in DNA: TGTGCCAGCAGCTTGGGGCGGCTGAGCTCCTACAATGAGCAGTTCTTC. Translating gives CASSLGRLSSYNEQFF.

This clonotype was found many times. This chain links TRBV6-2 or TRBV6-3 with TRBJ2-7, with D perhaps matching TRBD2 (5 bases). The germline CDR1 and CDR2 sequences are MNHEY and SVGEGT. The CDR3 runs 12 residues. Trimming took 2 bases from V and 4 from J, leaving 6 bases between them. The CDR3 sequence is CASSYEGYEQYF. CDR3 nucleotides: TGTGCCAGCAGTTACGAGGGTTACGAGCAGTACTTC.

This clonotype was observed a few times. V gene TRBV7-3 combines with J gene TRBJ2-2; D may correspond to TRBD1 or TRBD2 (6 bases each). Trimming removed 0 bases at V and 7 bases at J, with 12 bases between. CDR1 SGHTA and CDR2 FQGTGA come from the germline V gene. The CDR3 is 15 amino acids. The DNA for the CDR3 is TGTGCCAGCAGCTTAACGGGGGGCGCGGTCGGGGAGCTGTTTTTT. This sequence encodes CASSLTGGAVGELFF.

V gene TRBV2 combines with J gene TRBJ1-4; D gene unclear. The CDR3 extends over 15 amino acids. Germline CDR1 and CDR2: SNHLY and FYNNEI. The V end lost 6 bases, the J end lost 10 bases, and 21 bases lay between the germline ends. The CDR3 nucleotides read TGTGCCAGCAGCAGACGACTCAGCGTGGGTGGAAAACTGTTTTTT. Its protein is CASSRRLSVGGKLFF.

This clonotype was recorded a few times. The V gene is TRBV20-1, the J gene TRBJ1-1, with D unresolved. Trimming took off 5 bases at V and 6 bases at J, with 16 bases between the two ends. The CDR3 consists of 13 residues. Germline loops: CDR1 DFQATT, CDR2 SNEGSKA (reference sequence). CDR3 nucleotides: TGCAGTGCTCCAGACGCAGGACGCGCTGAAGCTTTCTTT. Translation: CSAPDAGRAEAFF.

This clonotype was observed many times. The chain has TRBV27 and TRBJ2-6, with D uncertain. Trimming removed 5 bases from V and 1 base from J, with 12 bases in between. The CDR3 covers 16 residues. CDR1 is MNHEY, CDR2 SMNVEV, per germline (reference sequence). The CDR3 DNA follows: TGTGCCAGCAGTCGTACGCAGGTTTCTGGGGCCAACGTCCTGACTTTC. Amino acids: CASSRTQVSGANVLTF.

The CDR3 bases are TGCAGTACCGAAAGGAGAGTAGCGGCCGAGCAGTACTTC. Protein product: CSTERRVAAEQYF. The gene calls are TRBV20-1 and TRBJ2-7; D possibly corresponds to TRBD2 (6 bases). The V gene lost 8 bases and the J gene lost 6 bases, with 20 bases spanning the gap. Germline assignment: CDR1 DFQATT and CDR2 SNEGSKA (reference sequence). The CDR3 consists of 13 residues.